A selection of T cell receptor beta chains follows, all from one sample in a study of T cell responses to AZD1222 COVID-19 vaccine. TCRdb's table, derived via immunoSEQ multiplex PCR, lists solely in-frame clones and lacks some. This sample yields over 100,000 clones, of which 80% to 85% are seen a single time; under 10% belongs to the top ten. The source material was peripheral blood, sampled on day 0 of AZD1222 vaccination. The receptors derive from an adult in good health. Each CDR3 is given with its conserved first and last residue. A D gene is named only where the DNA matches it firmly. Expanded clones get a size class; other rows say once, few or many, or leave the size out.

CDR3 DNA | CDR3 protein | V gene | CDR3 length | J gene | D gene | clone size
TGCAGCGTTGCCGAGACAGGGAATCAGCCCCAGCATTTT | CSVAETGNQPQHF | TRBV29-1 | 13 | TRBJ1-5 | TRBD1 | .
TGTGCCAGCAGCCGCACAACCCCGGGGGAGACCCAGTACTTC | CASSRTTPGETQYF | TRBV5-4 | 14 | TRBJ2-5 | . | once
TGCAGTGCTAGCCCTGGCTACACCTTC | CSASPGYTF | TRBV20-1 | 9 | TRBJ1-2 | . | .
TGCGCCAGCAAGGGGCAGAGTATGAACACTGAAGCTTTCTTT | CASKGQSMNTEAFF | TRBV5-1 | 14 | TRBJ1-1 | . | .
TGTGCCACCAGTGAGCAGGGGGAGACAGATACGCAGTATTTT | CATSEQGETDTQYF | TRBV24-1 | 14 | TRBJ2-3 | TRBD1 | .
TGCGCCAGCTCCACCGTTGGCACTAATGAAAAACTGTTTTTT | CASSTVGTNEKLFF | TRBV5-1 | 14 | TRBJ1-4 | . | .
TGTGCCAGCAGCCAACCAGGGGGCAGGGGCACTGAAGCTTTCTTT | CASSQPGGRGTEAFF | TRBV7-6 | 15 | TRBJ1-1 | TRBD1 | .
TGTGCCAGCAGCCCGGGGGGACAGGTCTCCTACGAGCAGTACTTC | CASSPGGQVSYEQYF | TRBV5-4 | 15 | TRBJ2-7 | . | once
TGTGCCAGCAGCCCCCAGGGGTTGTCTAATGAAAAACTGTTTTTT | CASSPQGLSNEKLFF | TRBV7-3 | 15 | TRBJ1-4 | . | .
TGCAGCGTTGAAGGGGTAGGTAGCGGGGACTACGAGCAGTACTTC | CSVEGVGSGDYEQYF | TRBV29-1 | 15 | TRBJ2-7 | TRBD2 | .
TGTGCCAGCAGCGGGGAGACCCAGTACTTC | CASSGETQYF | TRBV7-9 | 10 | TRBJ2-5 | . | .
TGTGCCAGCAGCCGGTTAGCGGGAGGGACCTACGAGCAGTACTTC | CASSRLAGGTYEQYF | TRBV5-6 | 15 | TRBJ2-7 | TRBD2 | .
TGTGCCAGCAGTTTGGGACGTCCAAATGAAGCTTTCTTT | CASSLGRPNEAFF | TRBV12-3/TRBV12-4 | 13 | TRBJ1-1 | . | .
TGTGCCAGCTCACCGACAGGGAGGGAGACCCAGTACTTC | CASSPTGRETQYF | TRBV18 | 13 | TRBJ2-5 | . | .
TGTGCCAGCAGTTTAATGCAGACAGGTTTTGGCTACACCTTC | CASSLMQTGFGYTF | TRBV28 | 14 | TRBJ1-2 | . | .
TGTGCCAGTAGTGATTGGGCTCGCTCGGGAGGCTACACCTTC | CASSDWARSGGYTF | TRBV19 | 14 | TRBJ1-2 | . | .
TGCGCCAGCAGTGCCGGGACAGGGGGCGGGAGCAATCAGCCCCAGCATTTT | CASSAGTGGGSNQPQHF | TRBV5-1 | 17 | TRBJ1-5 | TRBD1 | few
TGTGCCAGCAGTGAGACTAGCGGTTATAGCACAGATACGCAGTATTTT | CASSETSGYSTDTQYF | TRBV6-1 | 16 | TRBJ2-3 | TRBD2 | .
TGTGCCAGCAGCCAAGGAGGGGAGACCCAGTACTTC | CASSQGGETQYF | TRBV3-1/TRBV3-2 | 12 | TRBJ2-5 | . | .
TGTGCCTGGACCGACGGGTTCACTGAAGCTTTCTTT | CAWTDGFTEAFF | TRBV30 | 12 | TRBJ1-1 | . | .
TGTGAATTCGGACAAAGCGAGACCCAGTACTTC | CEFGQSETQYF | TRBV6-5 | 11 | TRBJ2-5 | . | .
TGTGCCAGCAGCCAAGATTTACAGGATAACTATGGCTACACCTTC | CASSQDLQDNYGYTF | TRBV14 | 15 | TRBJ1-2 | . | .
TGTGCCACCAGTGATTCTGGACGGGAGCCCTATGGCTACACCTTC | CATSDSGREPYGYTF | TRBV24-1 | 15 | TRBJ1-2 | . | .
TGTGCCAGCAGCTTAGACAGGGGATGGGCTGAAGCTTTCTTT | CASSLDRGWAEAFF | TRBV7-2 | 14 | TRBJ1-1 | TRBD1 | .
TGTGCCAGCAGTTTAGATAACTATGGCTACACCTTC | CASSLDNYGYTF | TRBV12-3/TRBV12-4 | 12 | TRBJ1-2 | . | .
TGTGCCAGCAGCGCCATGGGGGATGAAAAACTGTTTTTT | CASSAMGDEKLFF | TRBV9 | 13 | TRBJ1-4 | . | once
TGTGCCAGCAGTGAGGACCCTTGGGGCGGGGAGCTGTTTTTT | CASSEDPWGGELFF | TRBV6-1 | 14 | TRBJ2-2 | . | .
TGTGCCATCAGTGATAGAGGGGCCAATCAGCCCCAGCATTTT | CAISDRGANQPQHF | TRBV10-3 | 14 | TRBJ1-5 | . | .
TGCGCCAGCAGCAACGGACAGAGCACAGATACGCAGTATTTT | CASSNGQSTDTQYF | TRBV5-1 | 14 | TRBJ2-3 | . | .
TGTGCCAGTAGTATAGATTGGGCTGGGACAGCCTCCTACGAGCAGTACTTC | CASSIDWAGTASYEQYF | TRBV19 | 17 | TRBJ2-7 | TRBD1 | .
TGTGCCAGCAGCCCATCGTCGGGAATAGCGGGGGGAGATACGCAGTATTTT | CASSPSSGIAGGDTQYF | TRBV11-2 | 17 | TRBJ2-3 | TRBD2 | .
TGTGCCAGCAGCTTAGCTGTTGCCCAGCCCCAGCATTTT | CASSLAVAQPQHF | TRBV7-9 | 13 | TRBJ1-5 | . | .
TGTGCCAGCAGTTTACCCGGGACAGGGAGAAACACCATATATTTT | CASSLPGTGRNTIYF | TRBV28 | 15 | TRBJ1-3 | TRBD1 | .
TGTGCCAGCAGTTCTCCGGGACAGGGGGCACCGAGCACTGAAGCTTTCTTT | CASSSPGQGAPSTEAFF | TRBV6-2/TRBV6-3 | 17 | TRBJ1-1 | TRBD1 | once
TGTGCCAGCAGGGCCAATGGTATCAATCAGCCCCAGCATTTT | CASRANGINQPQHF | TRBV7-2 | 14 | TRBJ1-5 | . | .
TGTGCCAGCTCACCAGATTCGGGCCCGGGGACTGAAGCTTTCTTT | CASSPDSGPGTEAFF | TRBV18 | 15 | TRBJ1-1 | . | .
TGTGCCAGCACGAAGGCGGATTCCGTATATAGCAATCAGCCCCAGCATTTT | CASTKADSVYSNQPQHF | TRBV5-6 | 17 | TRBJ1-5 | . | .
TGTGCCAGCAGCGAGGGGACAGGGGTAACAGATACGCAGTATTTT | CASSEGTGVTDTQYF | TRBV9 | 15 | TRBJ2-3 | TRBD1 | .
TGTGCCAGTAGTATAACTAATCAGCCCCAGCATTTT | CASSITNQPQHF | TRBV19 | 12 | TRBJ1-5 | . | .
TGTGCCAGCAACCCGGGACAGACCGGGGAGCTGTTTTTT | CASNPGQTGELFF | TRBV9 | 13 | TRBJ2-2 | TRBD1 | .
TGTGCCAGCAGTTCAGTCTCCGGGACAACTATCAAGCCCCAGCATTTT | CASSSVSGTTIKPQHF | TRBV6-2/TRBV6-3 | 16 | TRBJ1-5 | . | .
TGTGCCAGCAGTTCCCCGGCAGAATATAATTCACCCCTCCACTTT | CASSSPAEYNSPLHF | TRBV28 | 15 | TRBJ1-6 | . | .
TGTGCCAGCAGCGTAGGGGGGTCAGGGAACAATGAGCAGTTCTTC | CASSVGGSGNNEQFF | TRBV9 | 15 | TRBJ2-1 | . | .
TGCGCCAGCAGCTTGGACGGGGTGAACTATGGCTACACCTTC | CASSLDGVNYGYTF | TRBV5-1 | 14 | TRBJ1-2 | . | .
TGCGCCAGCAGCTATGGAGGACTCAACACCGGGGAGCTGTTTTTT | CASSYGGLNTGELFF | TRBV5-1 | 15 | TRBJ2-2 | . | .
TGTGCCAGCAGCCAAGAGCGGTACTCTGGAAACACCATATATTTT | CASSQERYSGNTIYF | TRBV4-2 | 15 | TRBJ1-3 | . | .
TGTGCCAGCAGGATCCCTAGCGGGTGGGAGCAGTTCTTC | CASRIPSGWEQFF | TRBV28 | 13 | TRBJ2-1 | TRBD2 | .
TGTGCTAGCAGCCTGAGGGCCGAGCAGTACTTC | CASSLRAEQYF | TRBV7-7 | 11 | TRBJ2-7 | . | once
TGTGCCACCAGTCCAGGGCCCTTAAGCAATCAGCCCCAGCATTTT | CATSPGPLSNQPQHF | TRBV24-1 | 15 | TRBJ1-5 | . | .
TGTGCCAGCTCAGGTTCTAGCGCTACCGGGGAGCTGTTTTTT | CASSGSSATGELFF | TRBV6-5 | 14 | TRBJ2-2 | . | .
TGTGCCAGCAGTTTTTGGCAGGCGGTTGAAAAACTGTTTTTT | CASSFWQAVEKLFF | TRBV28 | 14 | TRBJ1-4 | . | .
TGTGCCAGCAGCCCCCAAGTGGGTACCCTCGACGAGCAGTACTTC | CASSPQVGTLDEQYF | TRBV2 | 15 | TRBJ2-7 | . | .
TGTGCCAGCAGCTTAGGAGGCCCGACCCTCCACTTT | CASSLGGPTLHF | TRBV7-9 | 12 | TRBJ1-6 | . | few
TGTGCCAGTAGTTACAGGTCATCCCAGCATTTT | CASSYRSSQHF | TRBV19 | 11 | TRBJ1-5 | . | .
TGTGCCAGCAGCTGGCCGGGGGGTGAAGCTTTCTTT | CASSWPGGEAFF | TRBV7-8 | 12 | TRBJ1-1 | . | .
TGCGCCAGCAGCCAAGATTTGGGGGGGACCCAGTACTTC | CASSQDLGGTQYF | TRBV4-1 | 13 | TRBJ2-5 | . | .
TGTGCCAGCAGTTTAGTCCCCAATCAGCCCCAGCATTTT | CASSLVPNQPQHF | TRBV28 | 13 | TRBJ1-5 | . | .
TGTGCCAGCACCCAAGCTCCGGACGGACTCTATGGCTACACCTTC | CASTQAPDGLYGYTF | TRBV4-2 | 15 | TRBJ1-2 | . | .
TGCGCCAGCAGCAAGGGACAGGGGATCTCAAGCAATCAGCCCCAGCATTTT | CASSKGQGISSNQPQHF | TRBV4-1 | 17 | TRBJ1-5 | TRBD1 | few
TGTGCCAGCTCACAGGGCTACGAGCAGTACTTC | CASSQGYEQYF | TRBV18 | 11 | TRBJ2-7 | . | .